Shown below are 17 T cell receptor beta chains from a single sample sequenced in a study of blood T cell repertoires in COVID-19. Some clones are missing from TCRdb's copy, which holds only in-frame ones; the method was immunoSEQ multiplex PCR. Of roughly 400,000 clones in the sample, around nine tenths were seen once. The specimen sequenced was PBMCs or T cells enriched from blood (not recorded which). These TCRs come from a woman aged 18 to 35 who had been exposed to COVID-19.

The chain recombines TRBV7-2 with TRBJ2-2; 7 bases are shared with TRBD2. The CDR3 totals 15 residues. Germline assignment: CDR1 SGHTA and CDR2 FQGNSA. Trimming at V came to 4 bases and at J to 1 base, leaving 3 bases not matched to a gene. The CDR3 DNA sequence: TGTGCCAGCAGCTCGGGGGGTGGGAACACCGGGGAGCTGTTTTTT. Translating gives CASSSGGGNTGELFF.

The genes are TRBV29-1 and TRBJ2-7; D may be TRBD2 (5 bases). The CDR3 extends over 15 amino acids. Germline assignment: CDR1 SQVTM and CDR2 ANQGSEA. V lost 4 bases and J 0 bases, leaving 16 bases between the germline ends. The CDR3 coding sequence is TGCAGCGTTGGGCTGAACGGGGTCCGCTCCTACGAGCAGTACTTC. Residues: CSVGLNGVRSYEQYF.

This clone was seen only once. This chain links TRBV28 with TRBJ2-7; 9 nucleotides line up with TRBD1. The germline CDR1 and CDR2 sequences are MDHEN and SYDVKM. Trimming took 5 bases from V and 0 from J; bases not matched to a gene: 8. This CDR3 region has 16 residues. DNA for the CDR3: TGTGCCAGCAGTACGCCCGGGACAGGGATCTCCTACGAGCAGTACTTC. The encoded protein is CASSTPGTGISYEQYF.

The chain has TRBV13 and TRBJ2-3, with TRBD2 matching 10 bases. Germline lookup yields CDR1 PRHDT and CDR2 FYEKMQ (reference sequence). CDR3 length equals 15 residues. With V trimmed by 4 bases and J by 5 bases, 6 bases remained unmatched. The CDR3 loop reads CASSYLAGAKDTQYF. In DNA form, the CDR3 reads TGTGCCAGCAGCTACCTAGCGGGAGCAAAAGATACGCAGTATTTT. The whole variable domain, filled in from reference TRBV13 and TRBJ2-3, reads AAGVIQSPRHLIKEKRETATLKCYPIPRHDTVYWYQQGPGQDPQFLISFYEKMQSDKGSIPDRFSAQQFSDYHSELNMSSLELGDSALYFCASSYLAGAKDTQYFGPGTRLTVL.

The rearrangement links TRBV5-6 to TRBJ2-7; 8 bases line up with TRBD2. The CDR3 has 14 amino acids. The J segment lost 2 bases and the V segment lost 4 bases, leaving 5 bases of the junction unmatched. Per germline, CDR1 SGHDT and CDR2 YYEEEE. The DNA for the CDR3 is TGTGCCAGCAGCAAGGGAGCGGGGGCCTACGAGCAGTACTTC. It is translated as CASSKGAGAYEQYF.

The count of this clone is one. This sequence joins TRBV19 and TRBJ1-3; TRBD1 matches 7 bases. V lost 7 bases and J lost 4; bases outside the gene matches: 7. Germline V gene sequence: CDR1 LNHDA, CDR2 SQIVND (reference sequence). The CDR3 has 14 residues. The DNA for the CDR3 is TGTGCCAGTATAAACAGGGGTTCCGGAAACACCATATATTTT. This gives the protein CASINRGSGNTIYF.

The chain recombines TRBV5-6 with TRBJ1-5, with 7 bases fitting TRBD1. The CDR3 consists of 17 residues. V shed 0 bases, J shed 2 bases, and the junction held 8 bases outside the gene matches. Germline CDR1 and CDR2: SGHDT and YYEEEE. CDR3 nucleotides: TGTGCCAGCAGCTTGGGCGGGACAGTTTTAGGCAATCAGCCCCAGCATTTT. This sequence encodes CASSLGGTVLGNQPQHF.

The chain uses TRBV6-4 and TRBJ1-2; D may be TRBD1 (6 bases). V was shortened by 6 bases and J by 8 bases, with 16 bases between the two germline ends. The CDR3 has 13 residues. CDR1 and CDR2 (germline): MRHNA, SNTAGT. In DNA form, the CDR3 reads TGTGCCAGCAGGGAACAGGGAGAAGGCGGCTACACCTTC. This translates into CASREQGEGGYTF.

J is TRBJ2-3 and V is TRBV4-1; 9 bases match TRBD2. This CDR3 has 17 residues. The germline V gene has CDR1 MGHRA and CDR2 YSYEKL. Germline trimming cut 3 bases from V and 0 bases from J; bases unmatched to any gene: 7. In DNA form, the CDR3 reads TGCGCCAGCAGCCAGGAGACTAGCGGACTAAGCACAGATACGCAGTATTTT. It specifies CASSQETSGLSTDTQYF.

The genes are TRBV9 and TRBJ2-5; 7 nucleotides match TRBD2. The V and J ends lost 1 base and 7 bases, in that order; junction bases with no gene match: 7. The CDR3 has 14 residues. Germline lookup yields CDR1 SGDLS and CDR2 YYNGEE. For the CDR3, the DNA is TGTGCCAGCAGCGTATCCCAGCGGGGTGTGACCCAGTACTTC. Amino acids: CASSVSQRGVTQYF.

The rearrangement uses TRBV6-2 or TRBV6-3 and TRBJ2-7, with D tentatively TRBD1 (6 bases). Germline CDR1 is MNHEY and CDR2 is SVGEGT. With 4 bases removed from V and 6 bases from J, the gap between germline ends came to 7 bases. The CDR3 has 11 amino acids. CDR3 amino acids: CASSWDIEQYF. The CDR3, as DNA: TGTGCCAGCAGTTGGGACATCGAGCAGTACTTC.

The V and J genes are TRBV7-6 and TRBJ1-1; 7 positions match TRBD1. The CDR3 is 13 residues long. The germline V gene has CDR1 SGHVS and CDR2 FNYEAQ. With V trimmed by 5 bases and J by 3 bases, 3 bases remained unmatched. CDR3 sequence: CASSLTGDTEAFF. CDR3 sequence (DNA): TGTGCCAGCAGCCTCACAGGGGACACTGAAGCTTTCTTT.

Regarding this clone: One junction end disagrees with the germline gene, perhaps due to a read error. The same CDR3 is also encoded by other DNA sequences in this sample. The chain employs TRBV18 and TRBJ1-6, with 9 bases fitting TRBD1. This CDR3 has 14 residues. Germline assignment: CDR1 KGHSH and CDR2 LQKENI. The CDR3 loop reads CASSPQGADSPLHF. The CDR3 nucleotides read TGTGCCAGCTCCCCACAGGGGGCGGATTCACCCCTCCACTTT.

The chain combines TRBV6-5 with TRBJ2-7, with 8 bases lining up with TRBD1. The V gene end was trimmed by 0 bases and the J gene end by 5 bases; junction bases not matched to a gene: 3. Germline-derived CDR1 and CDR2 are MNHEY and SVGAGI. This CDR3 is built from 14 residues. CDR3 in amino acids: CASSYSTGVHEQYF. CDR3 in DNA: TGTGCCAGCAGTTACTCGACAGGGGTTCACGAGCAGTACTTC.

J is TRBJ2-6 and V is TRBV23-1, with TRBD1 identical over 8 bases. TRBV23-1 belongs to the ORF category, with a function that is uncertain. After removal of 3 bases from V and 4 bases from J, the junction contained 14 bases not matched to a gene. The CDR3 is 19 amino acids. CDR3 in amino acids: CASSQPTGALREGANVLTF. The DNA for the CDR3 is TGCGCCAGCAGTCAGCCGACAGGGGCCCTACGGGAGGGGGCCAACGTCCTGACTTTC.

In DNA form, the CDR3 reads TGTGCCAGCATGCGCGGGAAACGGTCCGAGCAGTACTTC. Translation gives CASMRGKRSEQYF. The chain combines TRBV6-5 with TRBJ2-7; D is possibly TRBD2 (6 bases). The CDR3 is made up of 13 amino acids. Germline values: CDR1 MNHEY, CDR2 SVGAGI. With 7 bases removed from V and 6 bases from J, the gap between germline ends came to 16 bases.

The CDR3 bases are TGTGCCACAGAATCCCCATTGAACACTGAAGCTTTCTTT. It translates to CATESPLNTEAFF. The chain couples TRBV28 to TRBJ1-1; unclear D gene. V lost 10 bases and J lost 0, with 12 bases in between. CDR3 length equals 13 residues. Germline V gives CDR1 MDHEN, CDR2 SYDVKM. Full variable domain (rest looked up from reference TRBV28 and TRBJ1-1): DVKVTQSSRYLVKRTGEKVFLECVQDMDHENMFWYRQDPGLGLRLIYFSYDVKMKEKGDIPEGYSVSREKKERFSLILESASTNQTSMYLCATESPLNTEAFFGQGTRLTVV.